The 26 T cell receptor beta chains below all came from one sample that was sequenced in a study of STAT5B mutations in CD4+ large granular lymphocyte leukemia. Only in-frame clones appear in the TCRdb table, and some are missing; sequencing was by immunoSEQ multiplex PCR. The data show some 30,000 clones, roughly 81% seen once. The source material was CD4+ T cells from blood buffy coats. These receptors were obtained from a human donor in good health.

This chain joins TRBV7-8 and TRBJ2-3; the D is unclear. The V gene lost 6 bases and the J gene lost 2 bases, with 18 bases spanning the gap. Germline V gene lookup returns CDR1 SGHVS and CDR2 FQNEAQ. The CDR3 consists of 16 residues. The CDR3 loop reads CASSLLPRQPTDTQYF. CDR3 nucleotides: TGTGCCAGCAGTCTACTGCCCCGGCAACCCACAGATACGCAGTATTTT. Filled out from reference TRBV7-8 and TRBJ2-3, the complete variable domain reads GAGVSQSPRYKVAKRGQDVALRCDPISGHVSLFWYQQALGQGPEFLTYFQNEAQLDKSGLPSDRFFAERPEGSVSTLKIQRTQQEDSAVYLCASSLLPRQPTDTQYFGPGTRLTVL.

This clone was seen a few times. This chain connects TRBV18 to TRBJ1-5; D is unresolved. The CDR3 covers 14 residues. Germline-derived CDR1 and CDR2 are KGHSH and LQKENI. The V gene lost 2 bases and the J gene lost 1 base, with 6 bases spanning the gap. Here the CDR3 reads CASSPGRSNQPQHF. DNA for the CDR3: TGTGCCAGCTCACCAGGACGGAGCAATCAGCCCCAGCATTTT.

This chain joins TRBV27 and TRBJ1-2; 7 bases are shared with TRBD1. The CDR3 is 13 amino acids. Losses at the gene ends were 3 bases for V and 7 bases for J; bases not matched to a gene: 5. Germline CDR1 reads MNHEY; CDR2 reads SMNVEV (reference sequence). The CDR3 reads CASSLRGRVGYTF. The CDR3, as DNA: TGTGCCAGCAGTTTGAGGGGGCGCGTTGGCTACACCTTC.

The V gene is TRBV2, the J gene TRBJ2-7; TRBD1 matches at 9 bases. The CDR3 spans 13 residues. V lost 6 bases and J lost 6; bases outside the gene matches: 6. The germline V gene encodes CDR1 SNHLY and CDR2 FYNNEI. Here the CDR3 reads CASRGTGSSEQYF. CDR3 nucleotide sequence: TGTGCCAGCAGGGGGACAGGGAGTTCCGAGCAGTACTTC.

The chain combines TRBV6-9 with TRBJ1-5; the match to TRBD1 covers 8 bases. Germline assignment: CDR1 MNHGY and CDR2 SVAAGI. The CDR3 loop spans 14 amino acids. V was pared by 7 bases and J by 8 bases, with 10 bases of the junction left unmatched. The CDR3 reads CASTKPTGEKPQHF. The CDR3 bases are TGTGCCAGCACAAAACCGACAGGGGAAAAGCCCCAGCATTTT.

The CDR3 bases are TGTGCCAGCAGCTTATCAGGCATGAACACTGAAGCTTTCTTT. It translates to CASSLSGMNTEAFF. The chain has TRBV7-9 and TRBJ1-1; D uncertain. Per the germline V gene, CDR1 is SEHNR and CDR2 is FQNEAQ (reference sequence). The CDR3 totals 14 residues. V was pared by 2 bases and J by 0 bases, with 7 bases between.

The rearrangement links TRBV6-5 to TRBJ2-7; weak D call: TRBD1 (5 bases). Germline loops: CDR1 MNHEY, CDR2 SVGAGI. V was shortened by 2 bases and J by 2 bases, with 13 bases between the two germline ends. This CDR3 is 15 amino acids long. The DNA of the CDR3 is TGTGCCAGCAGTTACGGGTTGCAGGGTGCCTACGAGCAGTACTTC. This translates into CASSYGLQGAYEQYF.

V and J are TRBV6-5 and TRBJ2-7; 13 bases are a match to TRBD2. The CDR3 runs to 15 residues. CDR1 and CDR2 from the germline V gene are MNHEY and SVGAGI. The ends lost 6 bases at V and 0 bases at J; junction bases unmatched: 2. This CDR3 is CASRLAGGPSYEQYF. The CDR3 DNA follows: TGTGCCAGCAGACTAGCGGGAGGGCCCTCCTACGAGCAGTACTTC.

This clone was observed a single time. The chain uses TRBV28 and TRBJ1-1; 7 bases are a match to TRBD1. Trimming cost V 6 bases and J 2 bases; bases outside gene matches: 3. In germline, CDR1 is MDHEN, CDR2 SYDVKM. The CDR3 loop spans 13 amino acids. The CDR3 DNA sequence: TGTGCCAGCAGGGGACAGACCAACACTGAAGCTTTCTTT. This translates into CASRGQTNTEAFF. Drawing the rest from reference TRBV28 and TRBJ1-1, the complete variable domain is DVKVTQSSRYLVKRTGEKVFLECVQDMDHENMFWYRQDPGLGLRLIYFSYDVKMKEKGDIPEGYSVSREKKERFSLILESASTNQTSMYLCASRGQTNTEAFFGQGTRLTVV.

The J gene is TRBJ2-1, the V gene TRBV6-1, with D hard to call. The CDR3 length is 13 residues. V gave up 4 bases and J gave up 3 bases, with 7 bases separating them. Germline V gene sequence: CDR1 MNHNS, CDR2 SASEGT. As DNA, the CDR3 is TGTGCCAGCAGTGTACTTCTCTACAATGAGCAGTTCTTC. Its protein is CASSVLLYNEQFF.

CDR3 in amino acids: CASSLIGTSGNEQFF. The CDR3 nucleotides are TGTGCCAGCAGCTTAATTGGGACTAGCGGGAACGAGCAGTTCTTC. The chain couples TRBV7-3 to TRBJ2-1; 13 bases agree with TRBD2. The germline CDR1 and CDR2 sequences are SGHTA and FQGTGA. The V gene end was trimmed by 1 base and the J gene end by 10 bases; junction bases not matched to a gene: 4. CDR3 size: 15 residues.

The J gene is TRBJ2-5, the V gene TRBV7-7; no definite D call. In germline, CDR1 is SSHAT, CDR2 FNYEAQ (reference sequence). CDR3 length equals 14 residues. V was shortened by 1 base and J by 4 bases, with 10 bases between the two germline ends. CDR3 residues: CASSLGVGVETQYF. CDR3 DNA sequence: TGTGCCAGCAGCTTAGGGGTTGGTGTAGAGACCCAGTACTTC.

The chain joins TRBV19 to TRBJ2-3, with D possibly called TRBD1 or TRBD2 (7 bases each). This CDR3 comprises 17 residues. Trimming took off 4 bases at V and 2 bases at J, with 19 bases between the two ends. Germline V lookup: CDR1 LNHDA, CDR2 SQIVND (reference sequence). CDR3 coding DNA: TGTGCCAGTAGTAAGGACAGGTACGGGGGGTTCACAGATACGCAGTATTTT. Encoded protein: CASSKDRYGGFTDTQYF.

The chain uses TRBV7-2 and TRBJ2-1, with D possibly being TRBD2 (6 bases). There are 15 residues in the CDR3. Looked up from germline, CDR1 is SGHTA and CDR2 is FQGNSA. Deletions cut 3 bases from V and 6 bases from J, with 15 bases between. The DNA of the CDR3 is TGTGCCAGCAGCTTGATGGAGGGAGAAGGCAATGAGCAGTTCTTC. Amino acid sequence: CASSLMEGEGNEQFF.

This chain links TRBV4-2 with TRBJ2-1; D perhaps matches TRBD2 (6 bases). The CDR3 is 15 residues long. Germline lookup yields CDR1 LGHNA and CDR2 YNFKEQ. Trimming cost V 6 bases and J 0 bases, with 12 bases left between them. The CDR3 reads CASRRTEGSYNEQFF. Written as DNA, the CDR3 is TGTGCCAGCAGACGTACGGAGGGCTCCTACAATGAGCAGTTCTTC.

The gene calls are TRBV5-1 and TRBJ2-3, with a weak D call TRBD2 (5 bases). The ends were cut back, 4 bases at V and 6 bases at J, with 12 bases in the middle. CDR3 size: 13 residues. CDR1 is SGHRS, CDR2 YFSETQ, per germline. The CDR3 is CASSPDSGDTQYF. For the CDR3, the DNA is TGCGCCAGCAGCCCGGACTCCGGGGATACGCAGTATTTT.

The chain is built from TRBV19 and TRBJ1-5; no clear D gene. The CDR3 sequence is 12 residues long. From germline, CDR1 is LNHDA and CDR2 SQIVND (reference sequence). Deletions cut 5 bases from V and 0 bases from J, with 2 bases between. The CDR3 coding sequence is TGTGCCAGTAGTTATAGCAATCAGCCCCAGCATTTT. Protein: CASSYSNQPQHF. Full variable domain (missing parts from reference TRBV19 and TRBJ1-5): DGGITQSPKYLFRKEGQNVTLSCEQNLNHDAMYWYRQDPGQGLRLIYYSQIVNDFQKGDIAEGYSVSREKKESFPLTVTSAQKNPTAFYLCASSYSNQPQHFGDGTRLSIL.

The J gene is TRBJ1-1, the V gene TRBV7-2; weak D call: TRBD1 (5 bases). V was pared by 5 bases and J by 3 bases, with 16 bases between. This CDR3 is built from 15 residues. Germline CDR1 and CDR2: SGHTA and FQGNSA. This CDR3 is CASSRQPGEHTEAFF. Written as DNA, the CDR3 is TGTGCCAGCAGCCGACAGCCGGGTGAACACACTGAAGCTTTCTTT.

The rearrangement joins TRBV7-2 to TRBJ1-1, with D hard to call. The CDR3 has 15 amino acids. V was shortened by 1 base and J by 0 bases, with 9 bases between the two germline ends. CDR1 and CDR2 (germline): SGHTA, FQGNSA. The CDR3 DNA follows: TGTGCCAGCAGCTTAGTGTCAGGTTTGAACACTGAAGCTTTCTTT. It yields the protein CASSLVSGLNTEAFF.

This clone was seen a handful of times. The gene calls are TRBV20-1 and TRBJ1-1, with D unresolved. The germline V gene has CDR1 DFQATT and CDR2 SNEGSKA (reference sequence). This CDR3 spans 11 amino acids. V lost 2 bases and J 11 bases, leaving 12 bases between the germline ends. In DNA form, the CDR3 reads TGCAGTGCTAGAAAGACCGAGGGTGCTTTCTTT. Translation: CSARKTEGAFF.

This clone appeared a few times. The CDR3 coding sequence is TGTGCCAGCAGTTACTCGGGACTAGCGGCAGATACGCAGTATTTT. It specifies CASSYSGLAADTQYF. This rearrangement joins TRBV6-5 to TRBJ2-3, with 11 bases aligning to TRBD2. CDR1 and CDR2 (germline): MNHEY, SVGAGI. The CDR3 has 15 residues. V lost 0 bases, J lost 4 bases, and 0 bases stayed unmatched.

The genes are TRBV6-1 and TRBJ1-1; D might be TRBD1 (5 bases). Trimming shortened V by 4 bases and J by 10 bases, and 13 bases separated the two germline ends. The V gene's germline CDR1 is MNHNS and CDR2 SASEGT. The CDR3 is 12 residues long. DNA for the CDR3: TGTGCCAGCAGTGCGTTCGGGGGGGGAGCTTTCTTT. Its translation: CASSAFGGGAFF.

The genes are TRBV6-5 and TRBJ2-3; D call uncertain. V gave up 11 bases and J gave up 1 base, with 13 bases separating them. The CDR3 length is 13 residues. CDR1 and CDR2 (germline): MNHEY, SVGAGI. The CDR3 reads CASKGPGTDTQYF. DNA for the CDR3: TGTGCCTCTAAAGGGCCCGGCACAGATACGCAGTATTTT.

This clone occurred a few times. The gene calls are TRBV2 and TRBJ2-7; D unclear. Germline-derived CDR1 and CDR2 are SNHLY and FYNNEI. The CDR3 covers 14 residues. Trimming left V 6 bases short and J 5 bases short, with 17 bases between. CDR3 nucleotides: TGTGCCAGCAGAGAGCGATTCACCGTCCACGAGCAGTACTTC. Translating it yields CASRERFTVHEQYF.

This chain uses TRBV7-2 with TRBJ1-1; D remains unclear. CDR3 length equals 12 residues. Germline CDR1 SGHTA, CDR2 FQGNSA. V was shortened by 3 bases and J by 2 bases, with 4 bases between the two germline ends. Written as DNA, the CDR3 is TGTGCCAGCAGCTTTCTTAACACTGAAGCTTTCTTT. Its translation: CASSFLNTEAFF.

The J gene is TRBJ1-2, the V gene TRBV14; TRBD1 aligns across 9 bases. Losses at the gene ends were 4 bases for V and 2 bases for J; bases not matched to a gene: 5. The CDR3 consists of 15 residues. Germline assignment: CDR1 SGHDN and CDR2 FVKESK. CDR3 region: CASSPPGQGNYGYTF. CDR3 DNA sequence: TGTGCCAGCAGCCCCCCGGGACAGGGAAACTATGGCTACACCTTC.